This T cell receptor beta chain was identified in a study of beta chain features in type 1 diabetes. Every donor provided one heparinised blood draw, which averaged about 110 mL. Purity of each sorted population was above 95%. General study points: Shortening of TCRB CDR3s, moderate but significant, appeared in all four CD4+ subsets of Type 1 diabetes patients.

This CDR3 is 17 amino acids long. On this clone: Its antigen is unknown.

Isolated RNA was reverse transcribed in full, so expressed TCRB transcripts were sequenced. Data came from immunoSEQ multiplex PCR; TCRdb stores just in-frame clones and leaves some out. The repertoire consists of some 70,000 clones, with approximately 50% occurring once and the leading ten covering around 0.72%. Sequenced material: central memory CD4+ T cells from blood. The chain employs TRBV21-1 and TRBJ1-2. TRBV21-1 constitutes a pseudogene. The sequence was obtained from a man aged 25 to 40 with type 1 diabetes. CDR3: CASRGDIATRKTYGYTF. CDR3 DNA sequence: TGTGCCAGCAGAGGTGATATAGCTACAAGAAAGACCTATGGCTACACCTTC.